Listed below are T cell receptor beta chains from one sample, sequenced in a study of blood T cells in healthy people across ages. Each CDR3 protein gets one entry after TCRdb re-called the 5' RACE reads with MiXCR. This sample has more than 500,000 distinct CDR3 sequences, with roughly a quarter found just once. These same data were also listed under a study on T cells of mothers and their children.

Sequencing used blood. The receptors were sampled from a boy aged 2-15 years in good health. Each CDR3 is given with its conserved first and last residue. The D gene is left open where the match is weak. Size values are once, few and many counts, or a class for expanded clones, and some rows have none.

D,J,size,V,CDR3,DNA
-,TRBJ2-1,few,TRBV12-3/TRBV12-4,CASSLVGGPYEQFF,TGTGCCAGCAGTTTAGTGGGAGGTCCTTATGAGCAGTTCTTC
-,TRBJ2-3,-,TRBV27,CASSLRWTDTQYF,TGTGCCAGCAGTTTACGCTGGACCGATACGCAGTATTTT
-,TRBJ2-1,-,TRBV10-3,CAISEAGKRLDNEQFF,TGTGCCATCAGTGAGGCGGGCAAACGCTTGGACAATGAGCAGTTCTTC
-,TRBJ1-2,-,TRBV5-1,CASSGGGVNYGYTF,TGCGCCAGCAGCGGCGGTGGGGTGAACTATGGCTACACCTTC
-,TRBJ2-1,-,TRBV15,CATSRLRTLLNNEQFF,TGTGCCACCAGCAGACTACGGACCCTCCTAAACAATGAGCAGTTCTTC
-,TRBJ2-5,few,TRBV11-2,CASSYRQQETQYF,TGTGCCAGCAGCTACAGACAGCAAGAGACCCAGTACTTC
-,TRBJ2-1,-,TRBV24-1,CATSDNSASYNEQFF,TGTGCCACCAGTGATAATAGCGCCTCCTACAATGAGCAGTTCTTC
-,TRBJ2-7,-,TRBV15,CATSRDVSYEQYF,TGTGCCACCAGCAGAGATGTTAGCTACGAGCAGTACTTC
-,TRBJ2-7,many,TRBV5-1,CASSLVSGSYEQYF,TGCGCCAGCAGCTTGGTATCCGGGTCCTACGAGCAGTACTTC
TRBD1,TRBJ2-1,-,TRBV6-5,CASSPWGQGQNEQSF,TGTGCCAGCAGTCCCTGGGGACAGGGACAAAATGAGCAGTCCTTC
-,TRBJ2-5,few,TRBV7-6,CASSLTEGETQYF,TGTGCCAGCAGCCTAACCGAGGGAGAGACCCAGTACTTC
-,TRBJ1-1,-,TRBV12-3/TRBV12-4,CASSRQQNTEAFF,TGTGCCAGCAGTCGACAGCAGAACACTGAAGCTTTCTTT
-,TRBJ1-4,-,TRBV21-1,CASKKAGRCNEKLFF,TGTGCCAGCAAAAAAGCAGGGCGGTGTAATGAAAAGCTGTTTTTT
-,TRBJ1-2,-,TRBV6-6,CASSTGTQYGYTF,TGTGCCAGCAGTACAGGGACCCAGTATGGCTACACCTTC
-,TRBJ2-1,few,TRBV7-9,CASIRYSYNEQFF,TGTGCCAGCATCCGTTACTCCTACAATGAGCAGTTCTTC
TRBD1,TRBJ2-6,few,TRBV5-1,CASSALTGTGAGANVLTF,TGCGCCAGCAGCGCCTTAACCGGGACAGGGGCCGGGGCCAACGTCCTGACTTTC
-,TRBJ2-5,-,TRBV12-3/TRBV12-4,CASSISFETQYF,TGTGCCAGCAGTATTAGTTTTGAGACCCAGTACTTC
-,TRBJ2-1,few,TRBV13,CASSLGQGRMNF,TGTGCCAGCAGCTTAGGTCAGGGACGGATGAACTTC
TRBD2,TRBJ2-5,few,TRBV10-3,CAISEKGLAGETQYF,TGTGCCATCAGTGAGAAGGGACTAGCAGGGGAGACCCAGTACTTC
TRBD1,TRBJ2-7,once,TRBV7-2,CASRSQTGVGYEQYF,TGTGCCAGCAGATCCCAGACAGGGGTGGGCTACGAGCAGTACTTC
-,TRBJ2-4,few,TRBV6-5,CASSYGLGGNIQYF,TGTGCCAGCAGTTACGGGTTGGGGGGAAACATTCAGTACTTC
-,TRBJ2-6,few,TRBV7-9,CASSLAQAAGANVLTF,TGTGCCAGCAGCTTAGCCCAGGCCGCTGGGGCCAACGTCCTGACTTTC
-,TRBJ2-5,-,TRBV7-3,CASSLTFEADQETQYF,TGTGCCAGCAGCTTAACGTTCGAGGCGGACCAAGAGACCCAGTACTTC
TRBD1,TRBJ1-4,many,TRBV12-3/TRBV12-4,CASSFRQGGDEKLFF,TGTGCCAGCAGTTTCCGACAGGGTGGGGACGAAAAACTGTTTTTT
TRBD2,TRBJ2-3,-,TRBV27,CASSTRLALTTDTQYF,TGTGCCAGCAGTACGAGACTAGCGCTGACCACAGATACGCAGTATTTT
-,TRBJ1-5,few,TRBV6-1,CASSDPGAGEHF,TGTGCCAGCAGTGATCCCGGGGCAGGGGAGCATTTT
-,TRBJ2-5,few,TRBV9,CASSAQQETQYF,TGTGCCAGCAGCGCCCAACAAGAGACCCAGTACTTC
-,TRBJ1-2,few,TRBV30,CAWSLLGGIIGYTF,TGTGCCTGGAGCCTTCTCGGTGGCATAATAGGCTACACCTTC
TRBD2,TRBJ2-5,-,TRBV6-6,CASQAGGQETQYF,TGTGCCAGCCAAGCGGGGGGGCAAGAGACCCAGTACTTC
-,TRBJ2-7,-,TRBV4-3,CASSQGTHSSYEQYF,TGCGCCAGCAGCCAAGGGACACACTCATCCTACGAGCAGTACTTC
-,TRBJ2-7,-,TRBV6-5,CASSYRGRGLGEQYF,TGTGCCAGCAGTTACAGGGGACGAGGTCTGGGCGAGCAGTACTTC
-,TRBJ1-2,-,TRBV10-3,CAISERGANYGYTF,TGTGCCATCAGTGAGAGAGGGGCAAACTATGGCTACACCTTC
-,TRBJ1-1,few,TRBV7-3,CASSLEAGWGLNTEAFF,TGTGCCAGCAGCTTAGAGGCGGGGTGGGGCCTGAACACTGAAGCTTTCTTT
-,TRBJ2-2,few,TRBV6-5,CASSYRQLIDTGELFF,TGTGCCAGCAGTTATCGCCAGCTAATTGATACCGGGGAGCTGTTTTTT
-,TRBJ2-1,-,TRBV29-1,CSVDTDREQFF,TGCAGCGTTGACACAGACAGGGAGCAGTTCTTC
TRBD1,TRBJ2-5,few,TRBV9,CASSVGQGSRGTQYF,TGTGCCAGCAGCGTAGGACAGGGTAGCCGCGGGACCCAGTACTTC
-,TRBJ1-5,-,TRBV6-6,CASSWRSSGENQPQHF,TGTGCCAGCAGTTGGCGGAGTTCGGGAGAAAATCAGCCCCAGCATTTT
-,TRBJ1-6,-,TRBV7-6,CASSFDRPNNSPLHF,TGTGCCAGCAGCTTTGACAGGCCGAATAATTCACCCCTCCACTTT
-,TRBJ2-5,-,TRBV5-5,CASSFGLGETQYF,TGTGCCAGCAGCTTCGGGTTGGGGGAGACCCAGTACTTC
-,TRBJ2-1,-,TRBV20-1,CSARETGTSSYNEQFF,TGCAGTGCTAGAGAAACAGGGACGAGCTCCTACAATGAGCAGTTCTTC
-,TRBJ2-5,few,TRBV20-1,CSARDSQASYQETQYF,TGCAGTGCTAGAGATTCACAGGCTAGCTACCAAGAGACCCAGTACTTC
TRBD1,TRBJ2-4,-,TRBV11-2,CASSADRGGIQYF,TGTGCCAGCAGCGCCGACAGGGGAGGCATTCAGTACTTC
-,TRBJ2-1,-,TRBV5-5,CASSLAPGNEQFF,TGTGCCAGCAGCTTGGCCCCCGGCAATGAGCAGTTCTTC
-,TRBJ2-1,-,TRBV5-6,CASSLRSEQFF,TGTGCCAGCAGCTTGAGAAGCGAGCAGTTCTTC
-,TRBJ2-7,few,TRBV6-5,CASRRGGGSYEQYF,TGTGCCAGCAGGCGGGGAGGGGGGTCCTACGAGCAGTACTTC
-,TRBJ1-6,few,TRBV12-3/TRBV12-4,CASSSGTANSPLHF,TGTGCCAGCAGTTCGGGGACGGCAAATTCACCCCTCCACTTT
-,TRBJ1-5,-,TRBV4-1,CASSPIGQQDQPQHF,TGCGCCAGCAGCCCCATCGGGCAGCAAGATCAGCCCCAGCATTTT
-,TRBJ2-5,-,TRBV9,CASSVDGRHQETQYF,TGTGCCAGCAGCGTAGACGGGAGACACCAAGAGACCCAGTACTTC
-,TRBJ2-1,few,TRBV12-3/TRBV12-4,CASSLGLSTEQFF,TGTGCCAGCAGTTTAGGGCTCAGCACTGAGCAGTTCTTC